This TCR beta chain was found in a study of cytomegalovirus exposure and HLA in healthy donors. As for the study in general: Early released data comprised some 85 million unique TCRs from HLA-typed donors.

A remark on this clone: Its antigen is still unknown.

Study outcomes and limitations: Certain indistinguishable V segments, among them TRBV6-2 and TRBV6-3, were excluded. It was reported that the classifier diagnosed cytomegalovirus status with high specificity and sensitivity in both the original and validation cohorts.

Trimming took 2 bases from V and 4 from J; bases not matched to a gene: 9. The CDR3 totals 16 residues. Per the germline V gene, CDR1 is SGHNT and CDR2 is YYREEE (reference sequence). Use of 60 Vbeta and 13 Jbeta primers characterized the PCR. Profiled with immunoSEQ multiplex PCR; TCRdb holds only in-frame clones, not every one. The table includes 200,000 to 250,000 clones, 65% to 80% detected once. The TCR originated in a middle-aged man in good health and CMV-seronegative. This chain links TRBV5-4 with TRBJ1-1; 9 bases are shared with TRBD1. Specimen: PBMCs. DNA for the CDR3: TGTGCCAGCAGCTTACTGGGACAGGGAGACATCACTGAAGCTTTCTTT. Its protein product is CASSLLGQGDITEAFF.